Listed below are T cell receptor beta chains from one sample, sequenced in a study of PD-1 blockade in classical Hodgkin lymphoma. TCRdb's table, derived via immunoSEQ multiplex PCR, lists solely in-frame clones and lacks some. The data show tens of thousands of clones, around three quarters seen once. The starting material was peripheral blood mononuclear cells (PBMCs), obtained before the second cycle of nivolumab. These receptors originate from a human donor with classical Hodgkin lymphoma. CDR3s include the opening cysteine and the closing phenylalanine or tryptophan. The D gene is left open where the match is weak. Where a row states a size, it is once, few, many or the class of an expanded clone; other rows omit it.

clone_size	d_call	v_call	j_call	cdr3_nt	cdr3_aa
-	TRBD1	TRBV5-1	TRBJ1-1	TGCGCCAGCAGCGTGGACAGGCGAGGGGCTGAAGCTTTCTTT	CASSVDRRGAEAFF
-	-	TRBV19	TRBJ2-3	TGTGCCAGTAGTATGGGGGGCGGCACAGATACGCAGTATTTT	CASSMGGGTDTQYF
once	-	TRBV13	TRBJ1-1	TGTGCCAGCAGCTTAGGCCGAAGACAGGAAGCTTTCTTT	CASSLGRRQEAFF
few	-	TRBV5-6	TRBJ2-1	TGTGCCAGCAGCCCTTATGGAGCCTACAATGAGCAGTTCTTC	CASSPYGAYNEQFF
-	-	TRBV29-1	TRBJ2-2	TGCAGCGTTGAGCGGAGTACCGGGGAGCTGTTTTTT	CSVERSTGELFF
few	TRBD2	TRBV6-5	TRBJ2-1	TGTGCCAGCAGTTACTCGCCGGCTAGCGGACATGAGCAGTTCTTC	CASSYSPASGHEQFF
few	-	TRBV5-1	TRBJ2-2	TGCGCCAGCAGCTTTGTCAGCGGGAACACCGGGGAGCTGTTTTTT	CASSFVSGNTGELFF
once	-	TRBV30	TRBJ2-4	TGTGCCTGGAGTGTAGGGTCGGGGATTCAGTACTTC	CAWSVGSGIQYF
-	-	TRBV7-9	TRBJ2-3	TGTGCCAGCAGCAATCCCGGCGGGACCGCAGATACGCAGTATTTT	CASSNPGGTADTQYF
-	TRBD2	TRBV28	TRBJ2-4	TGTGCCAGCAGTTCCCCCCTAGCGGATCTAGCCAAAAACATTCAGTACTTC	CASSSPLADLAKNIQYF
-	-	TRBV10-1	TRBJ1-5	TGCGCCAGCAGACCTATTAGGGGGGCGGGGAGCAATCAGCCCCAGCATTTT	CASRPIRGAGSNQPQHF
-	-	TRBV11-2	TRBJ2-3	TGTGCCAGCAGCTTAGTACGGGGGGCAACAGATACGCAGTATTTT	CASSLVRGATDTQYF
-	TRBD1	TRBV6-1	TRBJ2-7	TGTGCCAGCAGTGAGAACGACAGGGCCGAGCAGTACTTC	CASSENDRAEQYF
few	-	TRBV5-1	TRBJ1-2	TGCGCCAGCAGCGGGGACGGGGGCTACACCTTC	CASSGDGGYTF
-	-	TRBV27	TRBJ1-2	TGTGCCAGCCGTAAGCGGGGGGGGCATTATGGCTACACCTTC	CASRKRGGHYGYTF
once	-	TRBV29-1	TRBJ1-1	TGCAGCGTTGTCGAGGGAATGAACACTGAAGCTTTCTTT	CSVVEGMNTEAFF
once	TRBD1	TRBV5-1	TRBJ2-6	TGCGCCAGCAGTCAGGGGTGGGGACAGCTGACTTTC	CASSQGWGQLTF